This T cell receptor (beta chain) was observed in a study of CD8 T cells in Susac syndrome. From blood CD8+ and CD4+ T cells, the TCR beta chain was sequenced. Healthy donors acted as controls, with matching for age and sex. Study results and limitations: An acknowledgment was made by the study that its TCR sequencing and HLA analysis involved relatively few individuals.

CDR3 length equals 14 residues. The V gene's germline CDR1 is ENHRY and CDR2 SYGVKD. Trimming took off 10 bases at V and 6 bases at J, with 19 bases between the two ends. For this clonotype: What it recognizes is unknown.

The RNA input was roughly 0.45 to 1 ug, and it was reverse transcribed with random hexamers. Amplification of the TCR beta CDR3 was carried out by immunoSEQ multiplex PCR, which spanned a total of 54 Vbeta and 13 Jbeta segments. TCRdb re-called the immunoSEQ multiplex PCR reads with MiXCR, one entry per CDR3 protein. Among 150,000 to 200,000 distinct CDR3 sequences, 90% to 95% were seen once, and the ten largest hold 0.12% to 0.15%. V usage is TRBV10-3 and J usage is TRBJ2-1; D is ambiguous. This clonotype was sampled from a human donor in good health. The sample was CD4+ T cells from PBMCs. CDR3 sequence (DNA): TGTGCCACCCTTGCTTCCCCTTTGGGCAATGAGCAGTTCTTC. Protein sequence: CATLASPLGNEQFF.